The T cell receptor beta chain described here comes from a study of blood T cell repertoires in COVID-19. Study as a whole: Researchers got acute and convalescent COVID-19 samples from the United States, Italy and Spain. From T cells, B-cell-depleted T cells, or PBMCs came the material, which was cDNA or gDNA.

Trimming shortened V by 5 bases and J by 3 bases, and 11 bases separated the two germline ends. This CDR3 is built from 13 residues. Germline assignment: CDR1 SEHNR and CDR2 FQNEAQ (reference sequence). The count of this clone is one. In the authors' methods: Amplification with reference gene primers provided the estimates of nucleated cell counts. This table comes from immunoSEQ multiplex PCR, and its TCRdb copy is limited to in-frame clones, with some not included. That table furnishes V, J and clone size, whereas the DNA furnished D and trimming. Altogether fewer than 150,000 clones are present, roughly four fifths being singletons, with the ten largest covering under 14%.

The source of this sequence is a human donor in a cohort sampled during active COVID-19. The material sequenced was peripheral blood. J is TRBJ2-7 and V is TRBV7-9; D gene uncertain. The chain's CDR3 is CASSPPRVYEQYF. CDR3 coding DNA: TGTGCCAGCAGCCCCCCCCGGGTCTACGAGCAGTACTTC.